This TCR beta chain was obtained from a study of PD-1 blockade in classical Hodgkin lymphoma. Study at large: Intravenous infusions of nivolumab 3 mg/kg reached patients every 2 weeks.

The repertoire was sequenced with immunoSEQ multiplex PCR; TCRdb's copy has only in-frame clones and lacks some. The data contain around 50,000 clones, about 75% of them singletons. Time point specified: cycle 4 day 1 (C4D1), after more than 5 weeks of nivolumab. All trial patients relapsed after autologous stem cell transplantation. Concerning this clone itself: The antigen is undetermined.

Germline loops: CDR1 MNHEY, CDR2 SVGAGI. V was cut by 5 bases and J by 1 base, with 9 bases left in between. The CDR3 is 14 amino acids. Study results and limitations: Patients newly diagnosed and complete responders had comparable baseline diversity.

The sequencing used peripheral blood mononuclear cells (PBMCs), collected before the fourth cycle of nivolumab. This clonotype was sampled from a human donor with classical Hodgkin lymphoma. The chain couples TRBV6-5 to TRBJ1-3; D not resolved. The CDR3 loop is CASSPVVSGNTIYF. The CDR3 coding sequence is TGTGCCAGCAGTCCGGTCGTATCTGGAAACACCATATATTTT.